This T cell receptor (beta chain) stems from a study of cytomegalovirus exposure and HLA in healthy donors. Regarding the study as a whole: The productive fraction for most TCR beta V segments was about 87% or about 30% in an earlier analysis. A later analysis showed HLA-associated TCR beta chains outstripping equally common others in clonal expansion. In vitro testing confirmed a few CMV-associated chains as specific for CMV antigens.

Use of 60 Vbeta and 13 Jbeta primers characterized the PCR. The repertoire was sequenced with immunoSEQ multiplex PCR; TCRdb's copy has only in-frame clones and lacks some. The sample has a few hundred thousand clones; 80% to 95% are singletons. Concerning this clone itself: Its specificity is not known. The junction differs from germline at one of its ends, possibly a read error.

The V gene's germline CDR1 is LNHDA and CDR2 SQIVND (reference sequence). The CDR3 consists of 15 residues. Donors had nominal health at sampling but likely had unrecorded immune exposures. This sequence originates from a girl aged 2 to 10 in good health and CMV-seronegative. The genes are TRBV19 and TRBJ1-5, with 7 nucleotides matching TRBD1. Sequenced material: PBMCs. Here the CDR3 DNA reads TGTGCCAGTAGTATGGGGACAGATAGCAGTCAGCCCCAGCATTTT. Translation gives CASSMGTDSSQPQHF.